Each of the 18 T cell receptor beta chains below was sequenced from the same sample in a study of T cell responses to AZD1222 COVID-19 vaccine. Clones were sequenced by immunoSEQ multiplex PCR, and TCRdb holds only the in-frame ones, with some missing. The sample has approximately 74,000 clones; 86% are singletons. The material sequenced was peripheral blood, taken on day 0 of AZD1222 vaccination. All receptors derive from an adult in good health.

This clone was seen more than once but under ten times. The rearrangement links TRBV28 to TRBJ2-7, with 7 positions matching TRBD2. The junction had 9 bases not matched to a gene; V was cut back by 5 bases and J by 2 bases. The CDR3 extends over 15 amino acids. In germline, CDR1 is MDHEN, CDR2 SYDVKM. CDR3 DNA: TGTGCCAGCAGTGAATCCGGGACTACTACCTACGAGCAGTACTTC. Residues: CASSESGTTTYEQYF.

This chain uses TRBV5-4 with TRBJ2-3; D is ambiguous. The CDR3 runs to 13 residues. V was pared by 6 bases and J by 2 bases, with 10 bases between. Germline V gives CDR1 SGHNT, CDR2 YYREEE (reference sequence). CDR3 sequence (DNA): TGTGCCAGCATGGACCGCGTCACAGATACGCAGTATTTT. Its translation: CASMDRVTDTQYF. Based on the CDR3 plus reference TRBV5-4 and TRBJ2-3, the full variable domain is ETGVTQSPTHLIKTRGQQVTLRCSSQSGHNTVSWYQQALGQGPQFIFQYYREEENGRGNFPPRFSGLQFPNYSSELNVNALELDDSALYLCASMDRVTDTQYFGPGTRLTVL.

CDR3: CASRWERNTEAFF. The CDR3 DNA reads TGTGCCAGTAGATGGGAAAGGAACACTGAAGCTTTCTTT. The gene calls are TRBV19 and TRBJ1-1; D uncertain. Germline-derived CDR1 and CDR2 are LNHDA and SQIVND (reference sequence). CDR3 length: 13 amino acids. Trimming took 6 bases from V and 1 from J, leaving 9 bases between them.

This clone was picked up a small number of times. The chain employs TRBV5-1 and TRBJ2-4, with TRBD1 matching over 9 bases. This CDR3 is 14 amino acids long. Germline V CDR1 and CDR2: SGHRS, YFSETQ. The trim removed 4 bases at V and 6 bases at J, leaving 5 bases unmatched. CDR3 sequence reads: CASSLPTGGNIQYF. CDR3 nucleotides: TGCGCCAGCAGCCTCCCGACAGGGGGAAACATTCAGTACTTC. Filled out from reference TRBV5-1 and TRBJ2-4, the complete variable domain reads KAGVTQTPRYLIKTRGQQVTLSCSPISGHRSVSWYQQTPGQGLQFLFEYFSETQRNKGNFPGRFSGRQFSNSRSEMNVSTLELGDSALYLCASSLPTGGNIQYFGAGTRLSVL.

The chain employs TRBV9 and TRBJ1-1; D unclear. Germline values: CDR1 SGDLS, CDR2 YYNGEE. This CDR3 is 15 amino acids long. Trimming cost V 1 base and J 6 bases, with 16 bases left between them. The CDR3 DNA sequence: TGTGCCAGCAGCGTAATGTTGGAGGGATCGTCTGAAGCTTTCTTT. This translates into CASSVMLEGSSEAFF.

This clone was counted between two and nine times. The J gene is TRBJ2-1, the V gene TRBV7-2; tentatively, D is TRBD1 (6 bases). V was cut by 9 bases and J by 10 bases, with 22 bases left in between. The CDR3 extends over 14 amino acids. Germline assignment: CDR1 SGHTA and CDR2 FQGNSA. The CDR3 here is CASKTGQERGEQFF. CDR3 DNA sequence: TGTGCCAGTAAGACAGGACAAGAAAGGGGGGAGCAGTTCTTC. Drawing the rest from reference TRBV7-2 and TRBJ2-1, the complete variable domain is GAGVSQSPSNKVTEKGKDVELRCDPISGHTALYWYRQSLGQGLEFLIYFQGNSAPDKSGLPSDRFSAERTGGSVSTLTIQRTQQEDSAVYLCASKTGQERGEQFFGPGTRLTVL.

The CDR3 sequence is CASSPRPNTGELFF. The CDR3 DNA sequence: TGTGCCAGCAGCCCTAGGCCGAACACCGGGGAGCTGTTTTTT. The gene calls are TRBV7-2 and TRBJ2-2; D gene uncertain. Germline V gene sequence: CDR1 SGHTA, CDR2 FQGNSA. The CDR3 loop spans 14 amino acids. The germline V and J ends were trimmed by 5 bases and 0 bases, with 7 bases remaining between them.

The chain is built from TRBV24-1 and TRBJ1-2; D perhaps matches TRBD1 (5 bases). This CDR3 has 14 residues. V gave up 4 bases and J gave up 4 bases, with 12 bases separating them. CDR1 and CDR2 (germline): KGHDR, SFDVKD. The CDR3 sequence is CATSETGRGYGYTF. As DNA, the CDR3 is TGTGCCACCAGTGAGACGGGACGGGGCTATGGCTACACCTTC.

This sequence joins TRBV15 and TRBJ1-1; possible D gene TRBD1, 5 bases. Germline values: CDR1 LNHNV, CDR2 YYDKDF (reference sequence). The V gene lost 4 bases and the J gene lost 2 bases, with 14 bases spanning the gap. The CDR3 has 15 amino acids. Written as DNA, the CDR3 is TGTGCCACCAGCACCCTAATGAGGGGTAACACTGAAGCTTTCTTT. Its protein is CATSTLMRGNTEAFF.

V and J are TRBV6-5 and TRBJ1-1; no clear D. V gave up 4 bases and J gave up 0 bases, with 9 bases separating them. There are 14 residues in the CDR3. The germline gives CDR1 MNHEY, CDR2 SVGAGI. The DNA for the CDR3 is TGTGCCAGCAGTTGGTCCGAGATGAACACTGAAGCTTTCTTT. This sequence encodes CASSWSEMNTEAFF.

The chain recombines TRBV9 with TRBJ1-3; D call uncertain. This CDR3 spans 15 amino acids. CDR1 SGDLS and CDR2 YYNGEE come from the germline V gene. The ends were cut back, 2 bases at V and 2 bases at J, with 11 bases in the middle. The CDR3 nucleotides read TGTGCCAGCAGCGTGAGGTCGAATACTGGAAACACCATATATTTT. The encoded protein is CASSVRSNTGNTIYF.

A single count supports this clone. At one end the junction does not follow the germline gene, possibly because of a read error. This chain uses TRBV29-1 with TRBJ2-3; TRBD2 agrees at 8 bases. CDR3 size: 11 residues. The V gene's germline CDR1 is SQVTM and CDR2 ANQGSEA. CDR3 region: CSVEDREGTTF. DNA for the CDR3: TGCAGCGTTGAAGATCGGGAGGGAACCACTTTT.

The chain is built from TRBV7-2 and TRBJ1-1, with D unclear. The CDR3 consists of 12 residues. The V end lost 3 bases, the J end lost 6 bases, and 8 bases lay between the germline ends. Germline CDR1 SGHTA, CDR2 FQGNSA. The CDR3 sequence: CASSFGGAEAFF. The DNA for the CDR3 is TGTGCCAGCAGCTTCGGTGGAGCTGAAGCTTTCTTT.

V gene TRBV9 combines with J gene TRBJ2-7; 8 bases map to TRBD2. Unmatched junction bases numbered 1, after V lost 2 bases and J lost 3 bases. There are 13 residues in the CDR3. Germline CDR1 and CDR2: SGDLS and YYNGEE. CDR3 nucleotide sequence: TGTGCCAGCAGCGTCGGGGGGGACTACGAGCAGTACTTC. This gives the protein CASSVGGDYEQYF.

This clone was observed once. V usage is TRBV6-4 and J usage is TRBJ2-2, with D unclear. This CDR3 region has 14 residues. Deletions cut 4 bases from V and 4 bases from J, with 10 bases between. Germline V gives CDR1 MRHNA, CDR2 SNTAGT. The CDR3 protein is CASSVGVSTGELFF. CDR3 DNA sequence: TGTGCCAGCAGTGTTGGCGTGAGCACCGGGGAGCTGTTTTTT.

V usage is TRBV3-1 (or the pseudogene TRBV3-2) and J usage is TRBJ2-7; perhaps D is TRBD1 or TRBD2 (5 bases each). Germline V gives CDR1 LGHDT, CDR2 YNNKEL (reference sequence). This CDR3 is 15 amino acids long. Trimming stripped 4 bases from V and 2 bases from J, with 15 bases between. CDR3 nucleotides: TGTGCCAGCAGCCCCGGAGTGGGGGTGGCCTACGAGCAGTACTTC. Its translation: CASSPGVGVAYEQYF.

The chain joins TRBV6-2 or TRBV6-3 to TRBJ2-5; TRBD2 aligns across 8 bases. This CDR3 region has 16 residues. Germline V gene data show CDR1 as MNHEY and CDR2 as SVGEGT. Unmatched junction bases numbered 8, after V lost 0 bases and J lost 5 bases. This chain's CDR3 is CASSYSRTSSRETQYF. The CDR3 DNA is TGTGCCAGCAGTTACTCGAGGACTAGCTCCAGGGAGACCCAGTACTTC.

The chain couples TRBV5-8 to TRBJ1-3; tentative D call: TRBD1 (6 bases). Germline V gene data show CDR1 as SGHTS and CDR2 as YDEGEE. The length of the CDR3 is 15 residues. Trimming took 5 bases from V and 3 from J, leaving 15 bases between them. The CDR3 is CASRPRQAIGNTIYF. CDR3 nucleotide sequence: TGTGCCAGCAGACCCAGACAGGCTATTGGAAACACCATATATTTT.